The rows below give T cell receptor beta chains drawn from one sample of a study of cytomegalovirus exposure and HLA in healthy donors. TCRdb's copy holds only in-frame clones and misses some; the assay was immunoSEQ multiplex PCR. The sample lists about 120,000 clones; more than 75% were seen once. Sequencing input: PBMCs. All receptors come from a woman younger than 35 in good health and CMV-seropositive. CDR3s include the opening cysteine and the closing phenylalanine or tryptophan. D genes are given only for firm matches. Size values are once, few and many counts, or a class for expanded clones, and some rows have none.

clone size	D gene	V gene	J gene	CDR3 protein	CDR3 DNA
NA	NA	TRBV6-5	TRBJ1-1	CASALGANTEAFF	TGTGCCAGCGCCTTGGGGGCGAACACTGAAGCTTTCTTT
NA	TRBD2	TRBV30	TRBJ2-3	CAWSVKLAGGSQYF	TGTGCCTGGAGTGTAAAACTAGCGGGGGGCTCGCAGTATTTT
NA	NA	TRBV6-1	TRBJ1-5	CASSEARRSNQPQHF	TGTGCCAGCAGTGAAGCGAGGAGGAGCAATCAGCCCCAGCATTTT
NA	TRBD1	TRBV15	TRBJ2-5	CATSTRKGQGRETQYF	TGTGCCACCAGCACCCGAAAGGGACAGGGTAGGGAGACCCAGTACTTC
NA	NA	TRBV5-1	TRBJ2-2	CASSLATNTGELFF	TGCGCCAGCAGCTTGGCTACGAACACCGGGGAGCTGTTTTTT
NA	NA	TRBV11-3	TRBJ2-1	CASSFDSFQPSNEQFF	TGTGCCAGCAGCTTCGACTCCTTCCAACCTTCAAATGAGCAGTTCTTC
NA	NA	TRBV5-1	TRBJ1-1	CASSLDGQNTEAFF	TGCGCCAGCAGCTTGGACGGACAGAACACTGAAGCTTTCTTT
NA	TRBD1	TRBV6-5	TRBJ1-2	CASSRQGPYGYTF	TGTGCCAGCAGTCGACAGGGTCCCTATGGCTACACCTTC
NA	TRBD1	TRBV7-3	TRBJ2-1	CASSPIQGAWGEQFF	TGTGCCAGCAGCCCGATTCAGGGGGCTTGGGGTGAGCAGTTCTTC
NA	TRBD1	TRBV9	TRBJ1-6	CASSDLTGTGESPLHF	TGTGCCAGCAGCGACCTGACCGGGACAGGGGAATCACCCCTCCACTTT
NA	NA	TRBV9	TRBJ1-2	CASSVGRGPYGYTF	TGTGCCAGCAGCGTAGGGCGGGGGCCTTATGGCTACACCTTC
NA	NA	TRBV19	TRBJ1-5	CASSTGQQINQPQHF	TGTGCCAGTAGTACAGGACAGCAAATCAATCAGCCCCAGCATTTT
once	NA	TRBV29-1	TRBJ1-5	CSAQINSNQPQHF	TGCAGCGCCCAGATTAATAGCAATCAGCCCCAGCATTTT
NA	TRBD2	TRBV2	TRBJ2-5	CASSVGTSGGETQYF	TGTGCCAGCAGCGTGGGGACTAGCGGGGGGGAGACCCAGTACTTC
NA	NA	TRBV7-9	TRBJ1-2	CASSPRQTSYGYTF	TGTGCCAGCAGCCCTCGACAGACCTCCTATGGCTACACCTTC
NA	NA	TRBV6-1	TRBJ1-1	CASSEWTVIPSRSAEAFF	TGTGCCAGCAGTGAATGGACAGTTATCCCTTCGAGGAGCGCTGAAGCTTTCTTT
NA	TRBD2	TRBV7-8	TRBJ2-5	CASSLGVLAGGHETQYF	TGTGCCAGCAGCTTAGGGGTCTTAGCGGGGGGGCATGAGACCCAGTACTTC
once	TRBD2	TRBV6-5	TRBJ2-1	CASSLSGASYNEQFF	TGTGCCAGCAGTTTGAGCGGGGCCTCCTACAATGAGCAGTTCTTC
NA	NA	TRBV25-1	TRBJ1-1	CASGEGADTEAFF	TGTGCCAGCGGGGAAGGGGCAGACACTGAAGCTTTCTTT
NA	NA	TRBV19	TRBJ1-4	CASSTQGLLEEKLFF	TGTGCCAGTAGTACCCAGGGGCTCCTCGAGGAAAAACTGTTTTTT
once	NA	TRBV7-9	TRBJ2-6	CASSLGGGANVLTF	TGTGCCAGCAGCTTAGGGGGCGGGGCCAACGTCCTGACTTTC
NA	TRBD2	TRBV11-2	TRBJ2-5	CASSFLAGIQETQYF	TGTGCCAGCAGCTTTCTAGCGGGAATACAAGAGACCCAGTACTTC
NA	NA	TRBV4-2	TRBJ1-4	CASSQEAGGDGEKLFF	TGTGCCAGCAGCCAAGAGGCTGGCGGGGACGGAGAAAAACTGTTTTTT
NA	NA	TRBV14	TRBJ1-6	CASSQERARPLHF	TGTGCCAGCAGCCAAGAGCGGGCGAGACCCCTCCACTTT
once	NA	TRBV5-4	TRBJ1-1	CASSPSGNPMNTEAFF	TGTGCCAGCAGCCCGAGCGGTAACCCAATGAACACTGAAGCTTTCTTT
NA	NA	TRBV20-1	TRBJ1-1	CSATPGVLAFF	TGCAGTGCTACCCCCGGGGTCCTGGCTTTCTTT
NA	TRBD1	TRBV29-1	TRBJ1-2	CSVSLTGRTGYTF	TGCAGCGTGTCGTTGACAGGGAGAACGGGCTACACCTTC
NA	NA	TRBV5-1	TRBJ2-1	CASKGRYNEQFF	TGCGCCAGCAAGGGGAGGTACAATGAGCAGTTCTTC
NA	TRBD1	TRBV2	TRBJ2-2	CASSETGQGSGELFF	TGTGCCAGCAGTGAAACAGGACAGGGGTCCGGGGAGCTGTTTTTT
NA	NA	TRBV12-5	TRBJ2-7	CASGFGYEQYF	TGTGCTAGTGGTTTCGGCTACGAGCAGTACTTC
NA	NA	TRBV4-2	TRBJ1-6	CASSQDLFDSPLHF	TGTGCCAGCAGCCAAGATTTATTCGATTCACCCCTCCACTTT
NA	TRBD1	TRBV27	TRBJ2-1	CASTFLNVRTGVDEQFF	TGTGCCAGCACCTTCCTCAATGTCAGGACAGGGGTGGATGAGCAGTTCTTC
NA	TRBD2	TRBV7-3	TRBJ2-2	CASSLRPAGTNTGELFF	TGTGCCAGCAGCTTAAGGCCAGCGGGAACGAACACCGGGGAGCTGTTTTTT
NA	TRBD2	TRBV4-2	TRBJ2-1	CASSQGLAGGRQNNEQFF	TGTGCCAGCAGCCAGGGACTAGCGGGAGGCCGACAGAACAATGAGCAGTTCTTC
NA	TRBD1	TRBV5-4	TRBJ1-6	CASSLVTGNSPLHF	TGTGCCAGCAGCTTGGTGACAGGGAATTCACCCCTCCACTTT
NA	NA	TRBV7-2	TRBJ1-1	CASSSRTSEAFF	TGTGCCAGCAGCTCGCGGACTAGTGAAGCTTTCTTT
NA	NA	TRBV4-3	TRBJ1-1	CASSQDRARMDTEAFF	TGCGCCAGCAGCCAAGATCGTGCGCGCATGGACACTGAAGCTTTCTTT
NA	NA	TRBV27	TRBJ1-1	CASSATGLLNTEAFF	TGTGCCAGCAGTGCTACAGGGCTACTGAACACTGAAGCTTTCTTT
NA	TRBD1	TRBV28	TRBJ1-1	CASRRGGLEAFF	TGTGCCAGCCGACGAGGGGGCCTTGAAGCTTTCTTT
NA	NA	TRBV5-4	TRBJ1-1	CASSLEGRGTEAFF	TGTGCCAGCAGCTTGGAGGGGAGGGGCACTGAAGCTTTCTTT
NA	TRBD2	TRBV7-8	TRBJ2-4	CASSPAGLGIEYIQYF	TGTGCCAGCAGCCCGGCGGGACTAGGTATCGAGTACATTCAGTACTTC
NA	TRBD1	TRBV27	TRBJ1-6	CASSLIFTNSGGRSPLHF	TGTGCCAGCAGTTTAATTTTCACGAATTCAGGGGGACGGTCACCCCTCCACTTT
NA	TRBD1	TRBV18	TRBJ2-7	CASSPQGQGLSYEQYF	TGTGCCAGCTCACCACAGGGACAGGGCCTATCCTACGAGCAGTACTTC
once	NA	TRBV18	TRBJ1-5	CASSRQDNQPQHF	TGTGCCAGCTCAAGACAGGACAATCAGCCCCAGCATTTT
NA	NA	TRBV4-2	TRBJ1-2	CASSRGLAEGGDYGYTF	TGTGCCAGCAGCCGAGGATTGGCGGAAGGCGGCGACTATGGCTACACCTTC
NA	TRBD1	TRBV30	TRBJ2-6	CAWRKGTGGPGANVLTF	TGTGCCTGGAGGAAGGGGACAGGGGGTCCCGGGGCCAACGTCCTGACTTTC
NA	TRBD2	TRBV4-3	TRBJ2-3	CASSQGGSSGRTDTQYF	TGCGCCAGCAGCCAAGGGGGGAGCAGCGGGAGGACAGATACGCAGTATTTT
NA	NA	TRBV2	TRBJ2-1	CASSSGSPNEQFF	TGTGCCAGCAGTTCCGGGAGCCCCAATGAGCAGTTCTTC
NA	TRBD2	TRBV7-4	TRBJ2-1	CASSSLAGPPKKYNEQFF	TGTGCCAGCAGCTCACTAGCGGGACCTCCAAAGAAGTACAATGAGCAGTTCTTC
NA	NA	TRBV25-1	TRBJ1-3	CASSELNTIYF	TGTGCCAGCAGTGAACTAAACACCATATATTTT
NA	NA	TRBV4-1	TRBJ1-5	CASSQEQTSNQPQHF	TGCGCCAGCAGCCAGGAGCAGACTAGCAATCAGCCCCAGCATTTT
NA	TRBD1	TRBV5-1	TRBJ1-6	CASSLRGLNSPLHF	TGCGCCAGCAGCTTAAGGGGGCTCAATTCACCCCTCCACTTT